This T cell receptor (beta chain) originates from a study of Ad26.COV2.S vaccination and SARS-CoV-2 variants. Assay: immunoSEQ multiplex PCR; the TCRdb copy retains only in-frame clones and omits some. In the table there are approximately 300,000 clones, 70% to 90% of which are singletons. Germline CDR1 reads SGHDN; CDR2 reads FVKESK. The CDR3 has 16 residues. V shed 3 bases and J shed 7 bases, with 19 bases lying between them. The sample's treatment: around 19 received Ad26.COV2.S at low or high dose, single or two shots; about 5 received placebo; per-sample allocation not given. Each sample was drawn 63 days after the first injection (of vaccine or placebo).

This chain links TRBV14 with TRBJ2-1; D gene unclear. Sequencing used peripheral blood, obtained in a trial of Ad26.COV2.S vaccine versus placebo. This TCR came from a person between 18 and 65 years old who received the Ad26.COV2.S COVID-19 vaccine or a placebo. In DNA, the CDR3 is TGTGCCAGCAGCCACCCGCGCTCCGAAGACACAAATGAGCAGTTCTTC. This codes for CASSHPRSEDTNEQFF.